Following are 25 T cell receptor beta chains from one sample sequenced in a study of blood T cell repertoires in COVID-19. The assay was immunoSEQ multiplex PCR, and TCRdb's table has in-frame clones only and misses some. Of a few hundred thousand clones detected, 90% appear once; the ten largest clones hold 2% to 2.5%. Sequencing was carried out using peripheral blood. The receptors originated from a woman aged 60-75 years with COVID-19, enrolled during active disease.

The V call is TRBV30, the J call TRBJ1-1, with 7 bases matching TRBD1. Trimming at V came to 0 bases and at J to 1 base, leaving 5 bases not matched to a gene. Germline V gene data show CDR1 as GTSNPN and CDR2 as SVGIG (reference sequence). The CDR3 spans 15 residues. The CDR3 sequence: CAWSVPGGTNTEAFF. The CDR3 DNA follows: TGTGCCTGGAGTGTCCCAGGGGGTACGAACACTGAAGCTTTCTTT.

V gene TRBV18 combines with J gene TRBJ1-5; D is unresolved. The CDR3 runs 14 residues. Trimming left V 3 bases short and J 9 bases short, with 15 bases between. Germline V gene lookup returns CDR1 KGHSH and CDR2 LQKENI. The CDR3 DNA sequence: TGTGCCAGCTCACCCGGAGGAGCCGTAGGGCCCCAGCATTTT. Residues: CASSPGGAVGPQHF. Supplemented by reference TRBV18 and TRBJ1-5, the full variable domain reads NAGVMQNPRHLVRRRGQEARLRCSPMKGHSHVYWYRQLPEEGLKFMVYLQKENIIDESGMPKERFSAEFPKEGPSILRIQQVVRGDSAAYFCASSPGGAVGPQHFGDGTRLSIL.

The chain links TRBV2 to TRBJ1-2; D remains unclear. V was pared by 8 bases and J by 2 bases, with 12 bases between. In germline, CDR1 is SNHLY, CDR2 FYNNEI. This CDR3 has 13 amino acids. DNA for the CDR3: TGTGCCAGCGGGTATGACACAAACTATGGCTACACCTTC. This sequence encodes CASGYDTNYGYTF.

The chain recombines TRBV7-8 with TRBJ2-3; TRBD1 matches 7 bases. Germline-derived CDR1 and CDR2 are SGHVS and FQNEAQ. This CDR3 spans 19 amino acids. Trimming at V came to 0 bases and at J to 0 bases, leaving 12 bases not matched to a gene. The CDR3 region is CASSLALKRGHASTDTQYF. The CDR3 nucleotides read TGTGCCAGCAGCTTAGCGCTCAAGAGGGGGCACGCTAGCACAGATACGCAGTATTTT.

This clone came up a few times. The rearrangement uses TRBV9 and TRBJ2-2; 10 nucleotides align to TRBD2. The V gene's germline CDR1 is SGDLS and CDR2 YYNGEE. There are 16 residues in the CDR3. The trim removed 0 bases at V and 3 bases at J, leaving 2 bases unmatched. This CDR3 is CASSVASGGDTGELFF. CDR3 nucleotides: TGTGCCAGCAGCGTAGCCAGCGGGGGGGACACCGGGGAGCTGTTTTTT.

The chain employs TRBV19 and TRBJ1-1, with 9 bases matching TRBD1. The germline V gene has CDR1 LNHDA and CDR2 SQIVND (reference sequence). The CDR3 is 16 residues long. The V gene end was trimmed by 4 bases and the J gene end by 1 base; junction bases not matched to a gene: 7. The CDR3 coding sequence is TGTGCCAGTAGTAAGACAGGGGGTTTTCGGAACACTGAAGCTTTCTTT. It codes for CASSKTGGFRNTEAFF.

A few counts support this clone. The chain joins TRBV15 to TRBJ2-1; the match to TRBD1 covers 8 bases. Germline loops: CDR1 LNHNV, CDR2 YYDKDF (reference sequence). The CDR3 has 15 amino acids. After removal of 0 bases from V and 10 bases from J, the junction contained 8 bases not matched to a gene. The CDR3: CATSREMAGGYEQFF. In nucleotides, the CDR3 is TGTGCCACCAGCAGAGAGATGGCAGGGGGCTACGAGCAGTTCTTC.

The V call is TRBV6-2 or TRBV6-3, the J call TRBJ2-5, with 7 nucleotides matching TRBD1. The CDR3 loop spans 12 amino acids. CDR1 and CDR2 (germline): MNHEY, SVGEGT. After removal of 5 bases from V and 7 bases from J, the junction contained 4 bases not matched to a gene. CDR3 amino acids: CASSIWTGTQYF. CDR3 nucleotide sequence: TGTGCCAGCAGTATCTGGACAGGGACCCAGTACTTC.

V is TRBV5-4 and J is TRBJ2-2; 7 nucleotides match TRBD1. The germline V gene encodes CDR1 SGHNT and CDR2 YYREEE (reference sequence). V shed 6 bases and J 4 bases; nucleotides not matched to a gene: 12. The length of the CDR3 is 16 residues. CDR3 region: CASTPGDRVFTGELFF. For the CDR3, the DNA is TGTGCCAGCACCCCTGGAGACAGGGTATTCACCGGGGAGCTGTTTTTT.

The J gene is TRBJ2-5, the V gene TRBV5-1; 9 nucleotides line up with TRBD1. The V gene's germline CDR1 is SGHRS and CDR2 YFSETQ. This CDR3 has 14 amino acids. Trimming at V came to 4 bases and at J to 4 bases, leaving 5 bases not matched to a gene. DNA for the CDR3: TGCGCCAGCAGCCCGGGACAGGGTGGAGAGACCCAGTACTTC. This codes for CASSPGQGGETQYF.

The chain couples TRBV7-2 to TRBJ1-2, with 7 positions matching TRBD1. The CDR3 sequence is 17 residues long. V was clipped by 1 base and J by 4 bases; unmatched bases: 12. CDR1 is SGHTA, CDR2 FQGNSA, per germline. The CDR3 loop is CASSLGGAGQSVYGYTF. The CDR3 nucleotides are TGTGCCAGCAGCTTAGGAGGCGCGGGACAGTCGGTCTATGGCTACACCTTC. Based on the CDR3 plus reference TRBV7-2 and TRBJ1-2, the full variable domain is GAGVSQSPSNKVTEKGKDVELRCDPISGHTALYWYRQSLGQGLEFLIYFQGNSAPDKSGLPSDRFSAERTGGSVSTLTIQRTQQEDSAVYLCASSLGGAGQSVYGYTFGSGTRLTVV.

The chain has TRBV18 and TRBJ1-4, with 10 positions matching TRBD1. The CDR3 length is 14 residues. Trimming took 7 bases from V and 8 from J; bases not matched to a gene: 7. Per the germline V gene, CDR1 is KGHSH and CDR2 is LQKENI. CDR3 region: CASLGRDRGEKLFF. The CDR3 coding sequence is TGTGCCAGCTTGGGACGGGACAGGGGAGAAAAACTGTTTTTT.

The V gene is TRBV19, the J gene TRBJ1-1, with a tentative D call TRBD1 (6 bases). CDR3 length equals 14 residues. Germline CDR1 LNHDA, CDR2 SQIVND (reference sequence). V shed 5 bases and J shed 1 base, with 11 bases lying between them. In DNA form, the CDR3 reads TGTGCCAGTAGTCCCCCACAGGGGAACACTGAAGCTTTCTTT. Amino acid sequence: CASSPPQGNTEAFF. The variable domain in full, with the rest retrieved from reference TRBV19 and TRBJ1-1, is DGGITQSPKYLFRKEGQNVTLSCEQNLNHDAMYWYRQDPGQGLRLIYYSQIVNDFQKGDIAEGYSVSREKKESFPLTVTSAQKNPTAFYLCASSPPQGNTEAFFGQGTRLTVV.

Comment on this clone: A junction end diverges from the germline sequence, so it may reflect a read error. J is TRBJ1-6 and V is TRBV4-1, with D perhaps TRBD1 (5 bases). CDR3 length: 17 residues. Germline CDR1 reads MGHRA; CDR2 reads YSYEKL. For the CDR3, the DNA is TGCGCCAGCAACCAATACCGGGACTCAGGAAGTAATTCACCCCTCCACTTT. This codes for CASNQYRDSGSNSPLHF.

J is TRBJ2-3 and V is TRBV7-2, with TRBD1 matching 8 bases. CDR3 length: 14 residues. The germline V gene has CDR1 SGHTA and CDR2 FQGNSA. Trimming took 5 bases from V and 5 from J; bases not matched to a gene: 6. DNA of the CDR3: TGTGCCAGCAGCCAAGACAGGGGTAGAGATACGCAGTATTTT. It codes for CASSQDRGRDTQYF.

The chain joins TRBV18 to TRBJ2-3, with D tentatively TRBD2 (6 bases). The length of the CDR3 is 16 residues. Germline-derived CDR1 and CDR2 are KGHSH and LQKENI. The V gene lost 3 bases and the J gene lost 4 bases, with 17 bases spanning the gap. CDR3 nucleotide sequence: TGTGCCAGCTCACCTAAAACTCGCGGGGCGGCAGATACGCAGTATTTT. It translates to CASSPKTRGAADTQYF.

Turning to this clone: Compared with germline, one end of the junction differs, possibly owing to a read error. J is TRBJ1-3 and V is TRBV25-1; no clear D gene. This CDR3 is built from 16 residues. The germline V gene has CDR1 MGHDK and CDR2 SYGVNS. The CDR3 coding sequence is TGTGCCAGCAGTGCCCTGCGGTCCACCCCTGGGAACACCATATATTTT. Translation gives CASSALRSTPGNTIYF.

The chain uses TRBV15 and TRBJ2-2; D perhaps matches TRBD2 (5 bases). Trimming stripped 4 bases from V and 1 base from J, with 7 bases between. The CDR3 totals 14 residues. Germline values: CDR1 LNHNV, CDR2 YYDKDF (reference sequence). As DNA, the CDR3 is TGTGCCACCAGCAAGAGGGAGAACACCGGGGAGCTGTTTTTT. It encodes CATSKRENTGELFF.

In this sample, this clone turned up a few times. J is TRBJ2-1 and V is TRBV5-6; TRBD1 matches 9 bases. V dropped 4 bases and J dropped 2; count of bases not matched to a gene: 4. The germline CDR1 and CDR2 sequences are SGHDT and YYEEEE. The CDR3 is made up of 15 amino acids. The CDR3 DNA sequence: TGTGCCAGCAGCATACAGGGGGCGGCCTACAATGAGCAGTTCTTC. This gives the protein CASSIQGAAYNEQFF.

This clone has just a few counts. This chain uses TRBV3-1 (or the pseudogene TRBV3-2) with TRBJ1-2, with a tentative D call TRBD1 (5 bases). The CDR3 sequence is 14 residues long. From germline, CDR1 is LGHDT and CDR2 YNNKEL (reference sequence). The V and J ends lost 4 bases and 5 bases respectively, with 14 bases between them. Here the CDR3 reads CASSRPPGGYGYTF. In nucleotides, the CDR3 is TGTGCCAGCAGCCGCCCTCCGGGGGGGTATGGCTACACCTTC.

This clone came up once. This chain joins TRBV5-1 and TRBJ1-1, with TRBD1 as a possible D gene (6 bases). The CDR3 runs 15 residues. From germline, CDR1 is SGHRS and CDR2 YFSETQ. Between the trimmed V and J ends, which lost 5 bases and 3 bases, there was a span of 17 bases. CDR3 bases: TGCGCCAGCAGTCTCCAGGGGCCTGGGGACACTGAAGCTTTCTTT. Protein: CASSLQGPGDTEAFF.

V gene TRBV18 combines with J gene TRBJ2-1, with D perhaps matching TRBD2 (7 bases). Germline CDR1 is KGHSH and CDR2 is LQKENI. Trimming cost V 1 base and J 8 bases, with 12 bases left between them. CDR3 length equals 14 residues. CDR3 nucleotide sequence: TGTGCCAGCTCACCACGGGAGGGGGGCCATGAGCAGTTCTTC. Amino acids: CASSPREGGHEQFF. Full variable domain (outside the CDR3, taken from reference TRBV18 and TRBJ2-1): NAGVMQNPRHLVRRRGQEARLRCSPMKGHSHVYWYRQLPEEGLKFMVYLQKENIIDESGMPKERFSAEFPKEGPSILRIQQVVRGDSAAYFCASSPREGGHEQFFGPGTRLTVL.

This sequence joins TRBV29-1 and TRBJ2-1, with 7 bases identical to TRBD1. This CDR3 has 12 amino acids. The V gene's germline CDR1 is SQVTM and CDR2 ANQGSEA. Losses at the gene ends were 4 bases for V and 7 bases for J; bases not matched to a gene: 4. The CDR3 sequence: CSVAKQGNEQFF. CDR3 in DNA: TGCAGCGTTGCTAAACAGGGGAATGAGCAGTTCTTC.

The chain employs TRBV27 and TRBJ2-3, with D unresolved. The CDR3 is 14 residues long. Germline CDR1 MNHEY, CDR2 SMNVEV (reference sequence). Trimming stripped 3 bases from V and 0 bases from J, with 7 bases between. The CDR3 DNA is TGTGCCAGCAGTTTTTCCTCTAGCACAGATACGCAGTATTTT. This codes for CASSFSSSTDTQYF.

The chain couples TRBV6-5 to TRBJ1-1, with D maybe TRBD1 (5 bases). Trimming removed 0 bases from V and 5 bases from J, with 10 bases in between. Germline CDR1 and CDR2: MNHEY and SVGAGI. This CDR3 has 14 amino acids. The CDR3 DNA reads TGTGCCAGCAGTTACTCGGGCAGGGCGACTGAAGCTTTCTTT. Its protein product is CASSYSGRATEAFF.